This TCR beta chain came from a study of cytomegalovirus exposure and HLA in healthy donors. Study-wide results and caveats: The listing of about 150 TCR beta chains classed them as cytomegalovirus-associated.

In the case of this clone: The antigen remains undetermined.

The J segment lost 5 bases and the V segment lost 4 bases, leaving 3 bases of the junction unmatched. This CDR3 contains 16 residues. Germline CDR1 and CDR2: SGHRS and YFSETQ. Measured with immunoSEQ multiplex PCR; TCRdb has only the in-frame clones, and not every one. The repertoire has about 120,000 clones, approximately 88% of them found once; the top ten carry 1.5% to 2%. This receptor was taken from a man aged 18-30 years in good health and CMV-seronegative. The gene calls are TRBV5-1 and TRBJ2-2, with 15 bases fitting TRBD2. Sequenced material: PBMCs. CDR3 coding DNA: TGCGCCAGCAGCCGGGGACTAGCGGGAGGTACCGGGGAGCTGTTTTTT. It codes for CASSRGLAGGTGELFF.